The 32 T cell receptor beta chains below all came from one sample that was sequenced in a study of blood T cell repertoires in COVID-19. TCRdb's table, derived via immunoSEQ multiplex PCR, lists solely in-frame clones and lacks some. The repertoire includes approximately 120,000 clones, 84% of them detected once, and roughly 7% sits in the top ten. The sequenced material came from peripheral blood. The receptors shown here come from a woman aged 45-65 years with acute or convalescent COVID-19.

V usage is TRBV5-5 and J usage is TRBJ1-1, with TRBD1 identical over 8 bases. Germline assignment: CDR1 SGHKS and CDR2 YYEKEE (reference sequence). The CDR3 is made up of 15 amino acids. J lost 2 bases, V lost 2 bases, and 5 bases had no gene match. The CDR3 reads CASSFWDRRNTEAFF. CDR3 coding DNA: TGTGCCAGCAGCTTTTGGGACAGGAGAAACACTGAAGCTTTCTTT.

This chain connects TRBV27 to TRBJ1-1; perhaps TRBD1 as D (5 bases). Trimming pared 3 bases from V and 4 bases from J, leaving 12 bases between. This CDR3 spans 14 amino acids. The germline CDR1 and CDR2 sequences are MNHEY and SMNVEV (reference sequence). CDR3 sequence: CASSFDGGSTEAFF. CDR3 nucleotide sequence: TGTGCCAGCAGTTTCGACGGGGGGAGCACTGAAGCTTTCTTT.

The CDR3 nucleotides read TGTGCCAGCAGGTTACAGCCCTATGGCTACACCTTC. Protein: CASRLQPYGYTF. The J gene is TRBJ1-2, the V gene TRBV5-6; D is unresolved. CDR3 length equals 12 residues. Trimming stripped 5 bases from V and 4 bases from J, with 9 bases between. CDR1 SGHDT and CDR2 YYEEEE come from the germline V gene.

J is TRBJ1-3 and V is TRBV7-8, with 7 bases that match TRBD1. The CDR3 sequence is 16 residues long. With V trimmed by 1 base and J by 4 bases, 7 bases remained unmatched. Germline V CDR1 and CDR2: SGHVS, FQNEAQ. The CDR3: CASSLGRQGDGNTIYF. As DNA, the CDR3 is TGTGCCAGCAGCTTAGGAAGACAGGGAGACGGAAACACCATATATTTT.

The genes are TRBV29-1 and TRBJ1-4; 8 nucleotides match TRBD1. Per germline, CDR1 SQVTM and CDR2 ANQGSEA. The CDR3 extends over 13 amino acids. Losses at the gene ends were 4 bases for V and 5 bases for J; bases not matched to a gene: 3. The CDR3 DNA reads as TGCAGCGTTGCGACAGGGGCAAATGAAAAACTGTTTTTT. It yields the protein CSVATGANEKLFF.

The chain employs TRBV30 and TRBJ1-1; the D gene is possibly TRBD1 (6 bases). Looked up from germline, CDR1 is GTSNPN and CDR2 is SVGIG (reference sequence). The CDR3 consists of 14 residues. The V gene lost 7 bases and the J gene lost 0 bases, with 15 bases spanning the gap. As DNA, the CDR3 is TGTGCCTCTTTACAGGGAAAAATGAACACTGAAGCTTTCTTT. Translating gives CASLQGKMNTEAFF.

The chain links TRBV7-9 to TRBJ1-2; D is unresolved. The V end lost 5 bases, the J end lost 4 bases, and 8 bases lay between the germline ends. Germline V gene sequence: CDR1 SEHNR, CDR2 FQNEAQ (reference sequence). The CDR3 spans 12 residues. CDR3 nucleotides: TGTGCCAGCAGCCCCAGGTCCTATGGCTACACCTTC. It specifies CASSPRSYGYTF.

This clone was seen just once. This chain links TRBV28 with TRBJ2-6; perhaps TRBD1 as D (5 bases). From germline, CDR1 is MDHEN and CDR2 SYDVKM. The CDR3 sequence is 17 residues long. The germline V and J ends were trimmed by 2 bases and 0 bases, with 11 bases remaining between them. CDR3 loop: CASSLTGFSSGANVLTF. DNA of the CDR3: TGTGCCAGCAGTTTAACAGGCTTTAGCTCTGGGGCCAACGTCCTGACTTTC.

The V call is TRBV6-4, the J call TRBJ1-5; 11 bases map to TRBD1. The CDR3 sequence is 14 residues long. Germline CDR1 and CDR2: MRHNA and SNTAGT. Trimming removed 5 bases from V and 7 bases from J; junction bases left unmatched: 4. The chain's CDR3 is CASSPGQGVQPQHF. In nucleotides, the CDR3 is TGTGCCAGCAGTCCGGGACAGGGGGTGCAGCCCCAGCATTTT.

The chain couples TRBV5-1 to TRBJ1-1, with a weak D call TRBD1 (6 bases). CDR1 SGHRS and CDR2 YFSETQ come from the germline V gene. The CDR3 extends over 15 amino acids. V was clipped by 0 bases and J by 1 base, with 10 bases between them. CDR3 sequence: CASSLEGHPNTEAFF. CDR3 bases: TGCGCCAGCAGCTTGGAGGGACATCCGAACACTGAAGCTTTCTTT.

The CDR3 here is CASSDRDRQNTIYF. CDR3 coding DNA: TGTGCCAGCAGTGACCGGGACAGACAAAACACCATATATTTT. The chain combines TRBV6-1 with TRBJ1-3; 7 bases agree with TRBD1. Germline V gene lookup returns CDR1 MNHNS and CDR2 SASEGT. The length of the CDR3 is 14 residues. Germline trimming cut 3 bases from V and 6 bases from J; bases unmatched to any gene: 5.

The chain links TRBV19 to TRBJ1-5; TRBD1 aligns across 8 bases. V trimming: 8 bases; J trimming: 4 bases; junction bases outside the gene matches: 13. CDR1 and CDR2 (germline): LNHDA, SQIVND (reference sequence). CDR3 length equals 16 residues. The CDR3 is CASDLPGQASNQPQHF. CDR3 sequence (DNA): TGTGCCAGTGATCTACCGGGACAGGCCTCTAATCAGCCCCAGCATTTT.

With regard to this clone: One junction end does not reproduce the germline sequence, and a read error may be involved. CDR3 loop: CASSARDRIYTEAFF. CDR3 nucleotides: TGTGCCAGCAGCGCCCGAGACAGGATCTACACCGAAGCTTTCTTT. The gene calls are TRBV9 and TRBJ1-1; maybe TRBD1 (6 bases). The CDR3 sequence is 15 residues long. CDR1 is SGDLS, CDR2 YYNGEE, per germline.

The chain recombines TRBV5-1 with TRBJ2-1; 9 bases are a match to TRBD2. In germline, CDR1 is SGHRS, CDR2 YFSETQ. V gave up 4 bases and J gave up 6 bases; unmatched junction bases: 2. This CDR3 has 13 residues. The CDR3 spells CASSPTSGNEQFF. CDR3 in DNA: TGCGCCAGCAGCCCGACTAGCGGCAATGAGCAGTTCTTC.

This chain connects TRBV3-1 (or the pseudogene TRBV3-2) to TRBJ2-3, with TRBD2 matching over 7 bases. CDR3 length: 19 amino acids. CDR1 is LGHDT, CDR2 YNNKEL, per germline (reference sequence). J gave up 0 bases and V 1 base, and 13 bases lay outside the gene matches. The CDR3 region is CASSQGLAAGHGSTDTQYF. CDR3 in DNA: TGTGCCAGCAGCCAAGGGCTAGCGGCAGGACACGGCAGCACAGATACGCAGTATTTT.

The chain combines TRBV6-2 or TRBV6-3 with TRBJ1-1; no clear D. Germline CDR1 is MNHEY and CDR2 is SVGEGT. V was shortened by 2 bases and J by 1 base, with 8 bases between the two germline ends. This CDR3 is 14 amino acids long. The CDR3 loop reads CASSYIQKNTEAFF. In DNA, the CDR3 is TGTGCCAGCAGTTACATTCAGAAGAACACTGAAGCTTTCTTT.

The chain joins TRBV7-3 to TRBJ1-1, with a possible D match to TRBD1 (6 bases). Germline assignment: CDR1 SGHTA and CDR2 FQGTGA. V was cut by 4 bases and J by 11 bases, with 17 bases left in between. The CDR3 is made up of 13 amino acids. Here the CDR3 DNA reads TGTGCCAGCAGCTCTTCCCCGACAGGTATGGCTTTCTTT. Amino acid sequence: CASSSSPTGMAFF.

This clone has just one count. The V gene is TRBV19, the J gene TRBJ1-2; D is possibly TRBD1 (6 bases). Germline V gene lookup returns CDR1 LNHDA and CDR2 SQIVND (reference sequence). Trimming left V 4 bases short and J 6 bases short, with 12 bases between. This CDR3 has 13 amino acids. This CDR3 reads CASSTGTRDGYTF. The CDR3 DNA reads TGTGCCAGTAGTACCGGGACAAGGGATGGCTACACCTTC.

This chain uses TRBV15 with TRBJ2-2; 9 bases fit TRBD1. CDR1 and CDR2 from the germline V gene are LNHNV and YYDKDF (reference sequence). This CDR3 has 16 residues. The V segment lost 5 bases and the J segment 1 base; nucleotides outside the gene matches: 5. The CDR3 loop reads CATSWGTGRNTGELFF. The DNA for the CDR3 is TGTGCCACCAGCTGGGGGACAGGGAGGAACACCGGGGAGCTGTTTTTT.

V and J are TRBV14 and TRBJ2-1; 9 bases fit TRBD1. The CDR3 has 16 amino acids. The V gene end was trimmed by 4 bases and the J gene end by 2 bases; junction bases not matched to a gene: 6. Germline loops: CDR1 SGHDN, CDR2 FVKESK. This CDR3 reads CASSLQGARAYNEQFF. The CDR3 nucleotides read TGTGCCAGCAGCCTACAGGGGGCGCGGGCCTACAATGAGCAGTTCTTC.

The rearrangement links TRBV28 to TRBJ1-2, with D possibly matching TRBD1 (6 bases). Trimming removed 6 bases at V and 6 bases at J, with 20 bases between. CDR1 and CDR2 from the germline V gene are MDHEN and SYDVKM. This CDR3 has 15 amino acids. The CDR3 sequence is CASRPPLGTQHGYTF. The CDR3 DNA reads TGTGCCAGCAGACCCCCCCTCGGGACACAACATGGCTACACCTTC.

CDR3 in amino acids: CASSQGAQGAYGYTF. CDR3 in DNA: TGTGCCAGCAGCCAAGGGGCTCAGGGGGCGTACGGCTACACCTTC. The J gene is TRBJ1-2, the V gene TRBV4-2, with 8 bases matching TRBD1. V dropped 1 base and J dropped 8; count of bases not matched to a gene: 9. The V gene's germline CDR1 is LGHNA and CDR2 YNFKEQ. This CDR3 region has 15 residues.

This chain joins TRBV5-8 and TRBJ2-2; TRBD1 is a possible D gene (5 bases). The CDR3 totals 15 residues. V was pared by 3 bases and J by 1 base, with 10 bases between. CDR1 and CDR2 (germline): SGHTS, YDEGEE. CDR3 DNA sequence: TGTGCCAGCAGCTACATACAGGAGAACACCGGGGAGCTGTTTTTT. Its protein product is CASSYIQENTGELFF.

The chain recombines TRBV5-1 with TRBJ1-1; D is perhaps TRBD1 (6 bases). V shed 4 bases and J shed 1 base, with 20 bases lying between them. Germline CDR1 is SGHRS and CDR2 is YFSETQ. The CDR3 extends over 17 amino acids. The CDR3 nucleotides read TGCGCCAGCAGCCTAATGGGTGGGGGGGCAGCGAACACTGAAGCTTTCTTT. This sequence encodes CASSLMGGGAANTEAFF.

The chain joins TRBV3-1 (or the pseudogene TRBV3-2) to TRBJ1-2, with 10 bases fitting TRBD1. There are 16 residues in the CDR3. Per germline, CDR1 LGHDT and CDR2 YNNKEL (reference sequence). The V gene end was trimmed by 4 bases and the J gene end by 7 bases; junction bases not matched to a gene: 12. Here the CDR3 reads CASSLWRGQGIAGYTF. The CDR3 bases are TGTGCCAGCAGCCTCTGGAGGGGACAGGGGATCGCTGGCTACACCTTC.

The chain couples TRBV5-4 to TRBJ1-2; 9 bases match TRBD1. CDR1 and CDR2 (germline): SGHNT, YYREEE (reference sequence). V shed 4 bases, J shed 4 bases, and the junction held 11 bases outside the gene matches. This CDR3 has 16 amino acids. CDR3 amino acids: CASSLGQGNRPYGYTF. In DNA, the CDR3 is TGTGCCAGCAGCCTCGGACAGGGGAACCGGCCCTATGGCTACACCTTC.

The V gene is TRBV5-1, the J gene TRBJ1-2, with no clear D. The CDR3 runs 13 residues. Germline V lookup: CDR1 SGHRS, CDR2 YFSETQ. The V and J ends lost 0 bases and 6 bases respectively, with 9 bases between them. CDR3 sequence: CASSLGLLDGYTF. CDR3 sequence (DNA): TGCGCCAGCAGCTTGGGCCTATTGGATGGCTACACCTTC.

The chain has TRBV2 and TRBJ1-4; TRBD1 matches at 9 bases. There are 14 residues in the CDR3. The V segment lost 7 bases and the J segment 8 bases; nucleotides outside the gene matches: 8. The germline V gene encodes CDR1 SNHLY and CDR2 FYNNEI. DNA of the CDR3: TGTGCCAGCAATCCGGGACAGGGTGTCGAAAAACTGTTTTTT. Protein: CASNPGQGVEKLFF.

The chain employs TRBV5-1 and TRBJ1-6, with 8 bases that match TRBD1. Trimming removed 4 bases from V and 7 bases from J; junction bases left unmatched: 10. Germline V gene sequence: CDR1 SGHRS, CDR2 YFSETQ. The CDR3 is made up of 16 amino acids. CDR3 sequence: CASSPDGQGENSPLHF. The DNA of the CDR3 is TGCGCCAGCAGCCCTGATGGACAGGGTGAAAATTCACCCCTCCACTTT.

This chain joins TRBV5-6 and TRBJ2-3; 7 nucleotides agree with TRBD1. With 1 base clipped from V and 2 bases from J, the junction kept 4 bases outside the gene matches. The CDR3 runs to 15 residues. The V gene's germline CDR1 is SGHDT and CDR2 YYEEEE. CDR3 amino acids: CASSLTGTDTDTQYF. CDR3 sequence (DNA): TGTGCCAGCAGCTTGACCGGGACAGACACAGATACGCAGTATTTT.

This sequence joins TRBV6-6 and TRBJ1-3; D gene ambiguous. V lost 5 bases and J lost 0, with 14 bases in between. From germline, CDR1 is MNHNY and CDR2 SVGAGI (reference sequence). This CDR3 is 16 amino acids long. The CDR3 here is CASSPWTGSSGNTIYF. Written as DNA, the CDR3 is TGTGCCAGCAGTCCCTGGACTGGGTCCTCTGGAAACACCATATATTTT.

The V and J genes are TRBV27 and TRBJ2-2, with 7 nucleotides matching TRBD1. Per germline, CDR1 MNHEY and CDR2 SMNVEV (reference sequence). Trimming cost V 4 bases and J 1 base; bases outside gene matches: 9. The CDR3 loop spans 17 amino acids. As DNA, the CDR3 is TGTGCCAGCAGTTCCGCAACCGGGACAGTGAACACCGGGGAGCTGTTTTTT. Its protein product is CASSSATGTVNTGELFF.